This paragraph reports one T cell receptor beta chain. These data come from a study of cytomegalovirus exposure and HLA in healthy donors. Here immunoSEQ multiplex PCR was the method, and the copy in TCRdb shows in-frame clones only, minus some. The sample includes 65,000 to 75,000 clones, nearly 96% of them seen just once. The CDR3 covers 15 residues. Trimming left V 2 bases short and J 8 bases short, with 19 bases between. The germline V gene has CDR1 SGHNT and CDR2 YYREEE (reference sequence). The receptor's source is a woman under 30 in good health and CMV-seropositive. The chain is built from TRBV5-4 and TRBJ1-1, with D perhaps matching TRBD1 (5 bases). The material sequenced was PBMCs. CDR3 bases: TGTGCCAGCAGCTTAATAACAGGCCGTCGATCAGAAGCTTTCTTT. Its protein is CASSLITGRRSEAFF.